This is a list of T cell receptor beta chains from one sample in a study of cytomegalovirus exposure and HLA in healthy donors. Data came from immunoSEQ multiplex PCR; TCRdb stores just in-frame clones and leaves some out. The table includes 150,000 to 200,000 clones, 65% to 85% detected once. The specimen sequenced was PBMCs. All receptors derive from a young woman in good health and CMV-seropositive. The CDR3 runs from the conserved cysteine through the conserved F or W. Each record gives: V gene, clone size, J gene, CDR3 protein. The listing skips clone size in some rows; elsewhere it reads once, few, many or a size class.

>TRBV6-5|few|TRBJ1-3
CASRRARGVSNTIYF
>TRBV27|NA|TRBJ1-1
CASSLRGYTEAFF
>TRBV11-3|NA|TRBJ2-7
CASSLGGGSYEQYF
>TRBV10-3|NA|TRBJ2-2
CAISVSGGDTGELFF
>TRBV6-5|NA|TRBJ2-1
CASSYQFSGGYNEQFF
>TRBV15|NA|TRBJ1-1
CATSRVTGGGSTEAFF
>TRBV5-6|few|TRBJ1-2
CASSASRLPGVYGYTF
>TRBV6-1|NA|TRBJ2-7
CASSPGTYTTYEQYF
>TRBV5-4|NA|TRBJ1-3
CAASRGGLGNTIYF
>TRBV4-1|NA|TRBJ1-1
CASSQRGQGATEAFF
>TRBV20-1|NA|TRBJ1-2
CSASRDNYTF
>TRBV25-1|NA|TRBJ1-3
CASSERGSGNTIYF
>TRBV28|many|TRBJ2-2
CASSLELPTGELFF
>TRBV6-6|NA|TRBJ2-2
CASRSQGGKITGELFF
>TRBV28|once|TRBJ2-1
CASSSYNEQFF
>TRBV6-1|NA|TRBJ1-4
CASSEGYRAEKLFF
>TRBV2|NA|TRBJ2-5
CASNEGPQETQYF
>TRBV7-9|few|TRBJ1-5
CASSSQGQPQHF
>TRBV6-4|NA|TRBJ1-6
CATGSFSDNYNSPLHF
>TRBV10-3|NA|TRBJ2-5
CAIRAGTSETQYF
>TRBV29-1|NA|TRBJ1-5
CSVEEGEGQPQHF
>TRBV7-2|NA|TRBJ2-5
CASSLGGPQETQYF
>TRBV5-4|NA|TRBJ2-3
CASSFRGRDTDTQYF
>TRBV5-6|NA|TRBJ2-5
CASSFGQGQETQYF
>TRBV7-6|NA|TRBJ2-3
CASSPAGTSGGNTDTQYF
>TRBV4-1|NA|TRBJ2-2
CASSHPVRRQGANTGELFF
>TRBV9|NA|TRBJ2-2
CASSSRLAGIAGELFF
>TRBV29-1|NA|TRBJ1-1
CSVMRVQTNTEAFF
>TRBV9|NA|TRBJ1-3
CASSPRIDSDTNLGNTIYF
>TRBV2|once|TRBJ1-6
CASSEWPSLGATENSPLHF
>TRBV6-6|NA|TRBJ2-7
CASSPGSYEQYF
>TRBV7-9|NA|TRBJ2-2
CATQVRGLIPSSLTGELFF
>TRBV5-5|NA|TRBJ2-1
CASSLFNPGSEQFF
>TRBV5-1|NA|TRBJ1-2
CASSSRTDYGYTF
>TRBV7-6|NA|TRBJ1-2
CASSEGTGSYGYTF
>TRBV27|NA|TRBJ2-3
CASSGLAASTDTQYF
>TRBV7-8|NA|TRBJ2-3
CASSLAWGQGSTDTQYF
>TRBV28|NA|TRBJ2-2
CASTGPGQGTNTGELFF
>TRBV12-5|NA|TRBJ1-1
CASGRLRQETEAFF
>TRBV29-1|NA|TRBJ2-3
CSVAPYQGGADTQYF
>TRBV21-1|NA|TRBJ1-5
CASNLDSAGPQHF
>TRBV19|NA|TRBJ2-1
CASRLAGTNEQFF
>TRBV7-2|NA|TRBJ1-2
CASSSGGSNYGYTF